The rows below give T cell receptor beta chains drawn from one sample of a study of blood T cell repertoires in COVID-19. Sequencing used immunoSEQ multiplex PCR; TCRdb keeps in-frame clones, though not all of them. Of hundreds of thousands of clones listed, around 86% are singletons. The sequencing input was peripheral blood. These receptors all come from a woman aged 30 to 39 with active or convalescent COVID-19. CDR3s include the opening cysteine and the closing phenylalanine or tryptophan. Each record gives: V gene, clone size, CDR3 protein. Size values are once, few and many counts, or a class for expanded clones, and some rows have none.

>TRBV5-6|-
CASSLPPGGSPLHF
>TRBV19|-
CATRSKGENSPLHF
>TRBV6-5|-
CASVRGNQPQHF
>TRBV21-1|-
CASSNLGNHYEQYF
>TRBV24-1|-
CATSDGSFTGELFF
>TRBV27|-
CATGSTGSNQPQHF
>TRBV3-1/TRBV3-2|-
CASSPSGTNTEAFF
>TRBV13|many
CASSLEPLAGRPWEQYF
>TRBV3-1/TRBV3-2|-
CASSPQSNTEAFF
>TRBV5-4|once
CASSPHDSPTEAFF
>TRBV7-9|-
CASSYRERDEKLFF
>TRBV6-5|-
CASSYVRGNEKLFF
>TRBV10-3|-
CATRTGVNTEAFF
>TRBV18|few
CASSPTRGREKLFF
>TRBV19|-
CASTEAGGGLAGSGSYNEQFF
>TRBV19|few
CASSPGQTNTEAFF
>TRBV19|few
CASSPSSGGGSGEQFF
>TRBV24-1|-
CATSDPLEVEQFF
>TRBV7-6|-
CASSLGQGYQPQHF
>TRBV5-1|-
CASSGDRGTDTQYF
>TRBV5-4|-
CASSLISGQGDTEAFF
>TRBV5-5|-
CASSLAITTNTEAFF
>TRBV11-2|-
CASSLDGLAGTQGETQYF
>TRBV2|-
CASSVDSRNTIYF
>TRBV7-6|-
CASSLAQVVQGDKDRTQYF
>TRBV5-1|once
CASKSVEHDMEGYTF
>TRBV10-2|-
CASSDRGRNTEAFF
>TRBV29-1|-
CSVEVPSGSYEQYF
>TRBV19|-
CASSINEGEGYTF
>TRBV6-5|once
CASSYARDRESYGYTF
>TRBV5-1|-
CASQLSGSSYNEQFF
>TRBV4-2|-
CASSQEGTSGAYEQYF
>TRBV6-5|once
CASRPARDRGDTQYF
>TRBV5-5|-
CASNLAGGTDTQYF
>TRBV19|-
CASSITGSANQPQHF
>TRBV4-1|-
CASSQSGTSGGAGYNEQFF
>TRBV2|-
CASSLAGNQPQHF
>TRBV4-1|-
CASSQVSEAYTGELFF
>TRBV10-1|once
CASSDHTIYGYTF
>TRBV6-5|-
CASSSTTSADTQYF
>TRBV19|-
CASSFGPRGLKDTEAFF
>TRBV3-1/TRBV3-2|-
CASKTRGGTDTQYF
>TRBV2|once
CASSWHGGLSYNEQFF
>TRBV5-1|-
CASSGTVSFSTDTQYF
>TRBV6-6|-
CASSSTQGANEKLFF
>TRBV5-5|-
CASSVTGGRSGANVLTF
>TRBV20-1|-
CSAWSRGYTF
>TRBV11-2|once
CASSLGQGVGLGEQYF
>TRBV6-5|once
CASSYSNNPGNYGYTF
>TRBV27|-
CASSGGTRNNEQFF
>TRBV10-3|few
CAISATGEQPQHF